The table lists the clone carrying this T cell receptor beta chain with many counts. Its antigen is as yet unknown. J lost 3 bases, V lost 1 base, and 6 bases had no gene match. Germline CDR1 and CDR2: SGHDN and FVKESK. The CDR3 is 18 residues long. This record belongs to a study of CD8 T cells in ankylosing spondylitis. General study results and limits: Reported data indicate significant enrichment of disease-linked clones within matched ankylosing spondylitis synovial fluid. Characteristic of ankylosing spondylitis blood, it appeared, was a TCR beta motif comprising fewer than 10 highly homologous variants.

TCRdb reprocessed the 5' RACE reads via MiXCR and lists one record per CDR3 protein. The sample includes a few hundred thousand distinct CDR3 sequences, 11% of them seen just once. The genes are TRBV14 and TRBJ2-3, with TRBD2 matching 14 bases. The source is a female donor with ankylosing spondylitis or in good health (not recorded which). Sequencing used blood, either unsorted or a sorted T cell fraction (not recorded which). The CDR3 nucleotides are TGTGCCAGCAGCCAAGGTCGACTAGCGGGAGGGCCTACAGATACGCAGTATTTT. As protein: CASSQGRLAGGPTDTQYF.